The clone carrying this T cell receptor (beta chain) was observed a handful of times. The sample comes from a study of blood T cell repertoires in COVID-19. The overall study: T cells, B-cell-depleted T cells, or PBMCs supplied cDNA or gDNA.

Participants were aged roughly 18 to 89 years from around 26 US areas. In the authors' workflow: Quantification of nucleated cells was approximated via reference gene primer amplification. Sequenced by immunoSEQ multiplex PCR; TCRdb stores in-frame clones only, minus some. V, J and clone size are taken as reported in that table, and D and trimming were inferred from the DNA itself. The sample holds around 160,000 clones; around nine tenths are singletons and the top ten take 0.95% to 1.5%. The V gene lost 4 bases and the J gene lost 1 base, with 11 bases spanning the gap. Germline CDR1 reads LNHDA; CDR2 reads SQIVND (reference sequence). CDR3 size: 15 residues.

The sample consisted of PBMCs or T cells enriched from blood (not recorded which). This receptor was taken from a woman aged 25-40 years with acute COVID-19. The chain recombines TRBV19 with TRBJ2-1; TRBD2 is a possible D gene (5 bases). The CDR3 spells CASSTPGESYNEQFF. The CDR3, as DNA: TGTGCCAGTAGTACCCCCGGGGAATCCTACAATGAGCAGTTCTTC.